These 25 T cell receptor beta chains originate from one sample sequenced in a study of CD8 T cells in Susac syndrome. cDNA came from about 0.46 to 1 ug RNA primed by random hexamers. TCRdb re-called the immunoSEQ multiplex PCR reads through MiXCR, storing one row per CDR3 protein. This table has roughly 150,000 distinct CDR3 sequences, about 95% appearing once. The sample was CD4+ T cells from PBMCs. Receptor source: a human donor with Susac syndrome.

This chain uses TRBV7-2 with TRBJ2-7; D unresolved. This CDR3 spans 12 amino acids. Trimming took 5 bases from V and 2 from J, leaving 7 bases between them. CDR1 is SGHTA, CDR2 FQGNSA, per germline. The DNA for the CDR3 is TGTGCCAGCAGCGCACCTCCCTACGAGCAGTACTTC. Its protein is CASSAPPYEQYF.

The chain has TRBV18 and TRBJ2-2; D unclear. The CDR3 contains 16 residues. V was cut by 2 bases and J by 5 bases, with 15 bases left in between. Germline V gene data show CDR1 as KGHSH and CDR2 as LQKENI. As DNA, the CDR3 is TGTGCCAGCTCACCAGGCCCTCAGGTGGTGACCGGGGAGCTGTTTTTT. Its translation: CASSPGPQVVTGELFF.

CDR3 residues: CASSRGQGVGDTQYF. CDR3 coding DNA: TGTGCCAGCAGCCGGGGACAGGGAGTGGGAGATACGCAGTATTTT. The V gene is TRBV7-2, the J gene TRBJ2-3; 9 bases agree with TRBD1. The CDR3 spans 15 residues. The germline V gene has CDR1 SGHTA and CDR2 FQGNSA. Trimming cost V 5 bases and J 5 bases; bases outside gene matches: 8.

The V call is TRBV5-6, the J call TRBJ2-1; 7 bases align to TRBD2. Germline V lookup: CDR1 SGHDT, CDR2 YYEEEE. The V gene end was trimmed by 1 base and the J gene end by 5 bases; junction bases not matched to a gene: 6. The CDR3 runs to 15 residues. DNA of the CDR3: TGTGCCAGCAGCTTGAGGGCTAGCGGTAACAATGAGCAGTTCTTC. It specifies CASSLRASGNNEQFF.

V gene TRBV2 combines with J gene TRBJ2-5; D gene unclear. The CDR3 has 10 residues. Germline-derived CDR1 and CDR2 are SNHLY and FYNNEI. V was pared by 8 bases and J by 6 bases, with 7 bases between. The CDR3 loop reads CASGIKTQYF. CDR3 coding DNA: TGTGCCAGCGGCATCAAGACCCAGTACTTC.

The chain uses TRBV3-1 and TRBJ2-7; D perhaps matches TRBD2 (5 bases). This CDR3 comprises 14 residues. Trimming stripped 0 bases from V and 8 bases from J, with 14 bases between. CDR1 is LGHDT and CDR2 is YNNKEL in the germline V gene (reference sequence). The CDR3 reads CASSQDRLAVQQYF. The CDR3 bases are TGTGCCAGCAGCCAAGATAGGCTAGCCGTGCAGCAGTACTTC.

The chain joins TRBV20-1 to TRBJ1-2, with 7 positions matching TRBD1. Trimming cost V 0 bases and J 7 bases; bases outside gene matches: 5. Germline loops: CDR1 DFQATT, CDR2 SNEGSKA (reference sequence). CDR3 length: 13 amino acids. The CDR3 here is CSARDSRGGGYTF. The CDR3, as DNA: TGCAGTGCTAGAGATAGCAGGGGGGGTGGCTACACCTTC.

The chain is built from TRBV29-1 and TRBJ2-1; 13 bases line up with TRBD2. The CDR3 has 16 amino acids. Trimming took 3 bases from V and 7 from J; bases not matched to a gene: 9. Germline lookup yields CDR1 SQVTM and CDR2 ANQGSEA. CDR3 amino acids: CSVDPPGLAGTNEQFF. The CDR3, as DNA: TGCAGCGTTGATCCACCGGGACTAGCGGGGACTAATGAGCAGTTCTTC.

The V and J genes are TRBV29-1 and TRBJ1-5; 7 bases fit TRBD1. Germline V gives CDR1 SQVTM, CDR2 ANQGSEA. V gave up 1 base and J gave up 4 bases; unmatched junction bases: 7. The CDR3 is made up of 15 amino acids. This CDR3 reads CSVEGGMDRNQPQHF. In DNA, the CDR3 is TGCAGCGTTGAAGGGGGGATGGACAGGAATCAGCCCCAGCATTTT.

The genes are TRBV4-1 and TRBJ2-7, with D possibly matching TRBD1 (5 bases). The CDR3 is made up of 13 amino acids. From germline, CDR1 is MGHRA and CDR2 YSYEKL. Trimming removed 1 base at V and 5 bases at J, with 9 bases between. CDR3: CASSQAQGHEQYF. The DNA of the CDR3 is TGCGCCAGCAGCCAAGCCCAGGGCCACGAGCAGTACTTC.

V gene TRBV29-1 combines with J gene TRBJ2-3; D is unresolved. The CDR3 sequence is 12 residues long. CDR1 and CDR2 (germline): SQVTM, ANQGSEA. V lost 4 bases and J lost 2, with 7 bases in between. CDR3 nucleotides: TGCAGCGTTGCGCAGTCCACAGATACGCAGTATTTT. Its protein is CSVAQSTDTQYF.

The table lists this clonotype with a count of one. V gene TRBV28 combines with J gene TRBJ1-5, with TRBD1 identical over 7 bases. The CDR3 is 16 residues long. The trim removed 5 bases at V and 7 bases at J, leaving 14 bases unmatched. Germline V gene lookup returns CDR1 MDHEN and CDR2 SYDVKM. CDR3 sequence: CASSAPEAGGLQPQHF. The CDR3 coding sequence is TGTGCCAGCAGTGCCCCCGAGGCAGGGGGGTTGCAGCCCCAGCATTTT. Together with reference TRBV28 and TRBJ1-5, the CDR3 gives the full variable domain: DVKVTQSSRYLVKRTGEKVFLECVQDMDHENMFWYRQDPGLGLRLIYFSYDVKMKEKGDIPEGYSVSREKKERFSLILESASTNQTSMYLCASSAPEAGGLQPQHFGDGTRLSIL.

The chain carries TRBV20-1 and TRBJ2-1; D gene unclear. The germline gives CDR1 DFQATT, CDR2 SNEGSKA (reference sequence). This CDR3 is 11 amino acids long. The germline V and J ends were trimmed by 2 bases and 9 bases, with 8 bases remaining between them. This CDR3 is CSARRSAEQFF. The CDR3, as DNA: TGCAGTGCTAGAAGATCGGCTGAGCAGTTCTTC.

The CDR3 sequence is CSARLVNEQFF. CDR3 in DNA: TGCAGTGCTAGGTTGGTCAATGAGCAGTTCTTC. The V call is TRBV20-1, the J call TRBJ2-1; D gene unclear. The germline CDR1 and CDR2 sequences are DFQATT and SNEGSKA (reference sequence). V shed 3 bases and J shed 6 bases, with 6 bases lying between them. The CDR3 runs to 11 residues.

The chain links TRBV15 to TRBJ2-2; D is perhaps TRBD1 (6 bases). This CDR3 spans 15 amino acids. CDR1 is LNHNV, CDR2 YYDKDF, per germline (reference sequence). Between the trimmed V and J ends, which lost 4 bases and 0 bases, there was a span of 9 bases. DNA for the CDR3: TGTGCCACCAGCACAGGGGCCCCGAACACCGGGGAGCTGTTTTTT. Its protein is CATSTGAPNTGELFF.

The chain couples TRBV20-1 to TRBJ2-1; 12 bases match TRBD2. With 6 bases clipped from V and 6 bases from J, the junction kept 6 bases outside the gene matches. This CDR3 is 14 amino acids long. Looked up from germline, CDR1 is DFQATT and CDR2 is SNEGSKA (reference sequence). The CDR3 DNA is TGCAGTGCCTCGGGGACTAGCGGGCCCAATGAGCAGTTCTTC. This sequence encodes CSASGTSGPNEQFF.

The rearrangement links TRBV12-3 or TRBV12-4 to TRBJ1-5; TRBD1 agrees at 12 bases. The CDR3 extends over 17 amino acids. With V trimmed by 6 bases and J by 7 bases, 13 bases remained unmatched. The CDR3 here is CASSPPGTGGWGQPQHF. CDR3 bases: TGTGCCAGCAGCCCCCCCGGGACAGGGGGCTGGGGCCAGCCCCAGCATTTT.

The chain carries TRBV4-1 and TRBJ2-7; perhaps TRBD1 as D (6 bases). The CDR3 covers 15 residues. The germline V and J ends were trimmed by 5 bases and 3 bases, with 17 bases remaining between them. Per the germline V gene, CDR1 is MGHRA and CDR2 is YSYEKL. CDR3 bases: TGCGCCAGCAGCTCAGGGGATTGGGGTTACTACGAGCAGTACTTC. It is translated as CASSSGDWGYYEQYF.

The gene calls are TRBV29-1 and TRBJ2-1, with TRBD2 matching 9 bases. CDR1 is SQVTM and CDR2 is ANQGSEA in the germline V gene. This CDR3 spans 16 amino acids. The trim removed 7 bases at V and 3 bases at J, leaving 13 bases unmatched. The CDR3 DNA sequence: TGCAGCGCCCCAATTGGGCGGGGGGGCGACTACAATGAGCAGTTCTTC. Protein product: CSAPIGRGGDYNEQFF.

This clonotype was seen a single time. V is TRBV15 and J is TRBJ1-2, with 11 positions matching TRBD1. Germline V gives CDR1 LNHNV, CDR2 YYDKDF (reference sequence). This CDR3 contains 15 residues. V shed 3 bases, J shed 5 bases, and the junction held 5 bases outside the gene matches. DNA for the CDR3: TGTGCCACCAGCAGCCGGGACAGGGGGAGGTATGGCTACACCTTC. Translation: CATSSRDRGRYGYTF.

The V and J genes are TRBV21-1 and TRBJ2-4; whether TRBD1, the table's D call, matches the DNA was not checked. TRBV21-1 is a documented pseudogene. The CDR3 totals 15 residues. CDR3 DNA: TGTGCCAGCAGCAAAGAGGGGACGGCGAGAAGCATTCAGTACTTC. This sequence encodes CASSKEGTARSIQYF.

This chain uses TRBV6-5 with TRBJ2-2; D is possibly TRBD1 (7 bases). The CDR3 runs to 19 residues. The V gene's germline CDR1 is MNHEY and CDR2 SVGAGI. Trimming cost V 0 bases and J 5 bases, with 22 bases left between them. In DNA form, the CDR3 reads TGTGCCAGCAGTTACTCGAAGACAGGGAGGCCCAGTGGGACCGGGGAGCTGTTTTTT. Its protein is CASSYSKTGRPSGTGELFF.

The rearrangement links TRBV20-1 to TRBJ1-1, with no clear D. The CDR3 contains 14 residues. The germline gives CDR1 DFQATT, CDR2 SNEGSKA (reference sequence). V was pared by 0 bases and J by 4 bases, with 12 bases between. CDR3 DNA: TGCAGTGCTAGAGATCCGGGAGTAGGCACTGAAGCTTTCTTT. Translation: CSARDPGVGTEAFF.

The chain joins TRBV29-1 to TRBJ1-1, with TRBD1 as a possible D gene (5 bases). Trimming took 8 bases from V and 5 from J, leaving 15 bases between them. CDR3 length: 12 amino acids. Germline V CDR1 and CDR2: SQVTM, ANQGSEA. CDR3 in DNA: TGCAGCTCGTCGGGGGTGGGGACTGAAGCTTTCTTT. Translating it yields CSSSGVGTEAFF.

The V call is TRBV3-1, the J call TRBJ2-5; 9 bases are a match to TRBD2. The CDR3 runs 13 residues. The V gene end was trimmed by 8 bases and the J gene end by 6 bases; junction bases not matched to a gene: 7. CDR1 and CDR2 (germline): LGHDT, YNNKEL (reference sequence). The CDR3 reads CASDLAGAKTQYF. The CDR3 DNA sequence: TGTGCCAGCGATTTAGCGGGGGCGAAGACCCAGTACTTC.